A single sample is the source of the 32 T cell receptor beta chains below, sequenced in a study of cytomegalovirus exposure and HLA in healthy donors. The study ran its PCR with 60 Vbeta and 13 Jbeta primers. Only in-frame clones appear in the TCRdb table, and some are missing; sequencing was by immunoSEQ multiplex PCR. Among 100,000 or so clones listed, 75% to 90% were seen once. The sequencing sample was made of PBMCs. These receptor sequences come from a man aged 25 to 45 in good health and CMV-seronegative.

This rearrangement joins TRBV23-1 to TRBJ2-6; TRBD1 matches 8 bases. TRBV23-1 is given ORF status, its function remaining uncertain. CDR3 size: 19 residues. The J segment lost 2 bases and the V segment lost 4 bases, leaving 13 bases of the junction unmatched. Here the CDR3 reads CASSLPDRVRYAGANVLTF. Here the CDR3 DNA reads TGCGCCAGCAGTCTACCGGACAGGGTTCGTTACGCTGGGGCCAACGTCCTGACTTTC.

V is TRBV5-1 and J is TRBJ2-7; D is ambiguous. In germline, CDR1 is SGHRS, CDR2 YFSETQ. CDR3 length: 14 amino acids. V shed 6 bases and J shed 2 bases, with 15 bases lying between them. CDR3 loop: CASTELSGPYEQYF. The CDR3 DNA reads as TGCGCCAGCACCGAGCTAAGTGGGCCCTACGAGCAGTACTTC.

V usage is TRBV6-6 and J usage is TRBJ2-3, with 8 positions matching TRBD2. Germline loops: CDR1 MNHNY, CDR2 SVGAGI (reference sequence). The CDR3 spans 15 residues. V shed 2 bases, J shed 4 bases, and the junction held 5 bases outside the gene matches. CDR3 sequence reads: CASSYPAGDADTQYF. CDR3 coding DNA: TGTGCCAGCAGTTACCCAGCGGGGGACGCAGATACGCAGTATTTT.

This rearrangement joins TRBV6-6 to TRBJ1-4; D gene uncertain. V lost 7 bases to trimming and J lost 7 bases, with 13 bases between them. CDR1 and CDR2 from the germline V gene are MNHNY and SVGAGI (reference sequence). The CDR3 is 13 amino acids. The CDR3 sequence is CASKGGWGEKLFF. Written as DNA, the CDR3 is TGTGCCAGCAAGGGAGGGTGGGGTGAAAAACTGTTTTTT.

The chain has TRBV5-6 and TRBJ1-2; 10 bases align to TRBD1. This CDR3 spans 15 amino acids. V gave up 6 bases and J gave up 6 bases; unmatched junction bases: 11. Germline CDR1 is SGHDT and CDR2 is YYEEEE. CDR3 nucleotide sequence: TGTGCCAGCACCACGGGAATTGGGACAGGGGATGGCTACACCTTC. Translated: CASTTGIGTGDGYTF.

The chain employs TRBV5-4 and TRBJ2-3, with D possibly matching TRBD2 (6 bases). Germline CDR1 reads SGHNT; CDR2 reads YYREEE (reference sequence). The V and J ends lost 5 bases and 4 bases respectively, with 8 bases between them. The CDR3 totals 12 residues. CDR3 sequence (DNA): TGTGCCAGCAGTCGGGACTCAGATACGCAGTATTTT. It yields the protein CASSRDSDTQYF.

The CDR3 is CASRGGADTQYF. For the CDR3, the DNA is TGTGCCAGCAGGGGAGGGGCAGATACGCAGTATTTT. The V and J genes are TRBV6-5 and TRBJ2-3; 7 bases map to TRBD2. In germline, CDR1 is MNHEY, CDR2 SVGAGI. V lost 6 bases, J lost 4 bases, and 1 base stayed unmatched. The CDR3 has 12 amino acids.

This chain links TRBV29-1 with TRBJ2-2; TRBD2 aligns across 11 bases. With 4 bases clipped from V and 2 bases from J, the junction kept 3 bases outside the gene matches. The V gene's germline CDR1 is SQVTM and CDR2 ANQGSEA. The CDR3 is 15 amino acids. The CDR3 coding sequence is TGCAGCGTTGTAGCGGGGGGGCCTAACACCGGGGAGCTGTTTTTT. Translation gives CSVVAGGPNTGELFF.

In its sample, this clone was seen a few times. This chain joins TRBV6-5 and TRBJ2-1, with D tentatively TRBD1 (6 bases). Germline loops: CDR1 MNHEY, CDR2 SVGAGI. Trimming left V 5 bases short and J 4 bases short, with 12 bases between. This CDR3 has 14 residues. CDR3 region: CASSRGHTYNEQFF. CDR3 bases: TGTGCCAGCAGTCGGGGACATACATACAATGAGCAGTTCTTC.

The chain links TRBV9 to TRBJ2-6; a possible D gene is TRBD1 (6 bases). The V gene's germline CDR1 is SGDLS and CDR2 YYNGEE. The CDR3 totals 15 residues. Trimming removed 4 bases from V and 4 bases from J, with 12 bases in between. CDR3 nucleotides: TGTGCCAGCAGCCGAACAGGGAGCGGGGCCAACGTCCTGACTTTC. It yields the protein CASSRTGSGANVLTF.

The rearrangement joins TRBV28 to TRBJ1-1; no clear D gene. V lost 2 bases and J 5 bases, leaving 12 bases between the germline ends. There are 14 residues in the CDR3. Germline assignment: CDR1 MDHEN and CDR2 SYDVKM. As DNA, the CDR3 is TGTGCCAGCAGTTTACCCAGGACGGGAACTGAAGCTTTCTTT. Its protein product is CASSLPRTGTEAFF.

This clone was picked up a small number of times. The chain is built from TRBV11-1 and TRBJ2-1; weak D call: TRBD2 (5 bases). The CDR3 totals 12 residues. Germline V gene sequence: CDR1 SGHAT, CDR2 FQDESV (reference sequence). Trimming took off 1 base at V and 7 bases at J, with 5 bases between the two ends. CDR3 sequence reads: CASSLGENEQFF. DNA of the CDR3: TGTGCCAGCAGCTTAGGGGAGAATGAGCAGTTCTTC.

The gene calls are TRBV7-9 and TRBJ1-5; D is uncertain. V lost 2 bases and J lost 1, with 3 bases in between. Germline lookup yields CDR1 SEHNR and CDR2 FQNEAQ (reference sequence). The CDR3 is 13 residues long. The DNA for the CDR3 is TGTGCCAGCAGCTTACAGAGCAATCAGCCCCAGCATTTT. This translates into CASSLQSNQPQHF.

V usage is TRBV9 and J usage is TRBJ2-5; TRBD2 matches 13 bases. J was trimmed by 3 bases and V by 4 bases; bases with no gene match: 6. This CDR3 is 16 amino acids long. Germline lookup yields CDR1 SGDLS and CDR2 YYNGEE. The CDR3 DNA is TGTGCCAGCAGCCCGGGACTAGCGGGACTTAAAGAGACCCAGTACTTC. It encodes CASSPGLAGLKETQYF.

The V gene is TRBV19, the J gene TRBJ2-7; no clear D. CDR1 and CDR2 (germline): LNHDA, SQIVND (reference sequence). V lost 5 bases and J 0 bases, leaving 11 bases between the germline ends. This CDR3 is built from 14 residues. This CDR3 is CASSSATPSYEQYF. In DNA, the CDR3 is TGTGCCAGTAGTTCCGCGACACCCTCCTACGAGCAGTACTTC.

This sequence joins TRBV9 and TRBJ1-1; a weak D match, TRBD1 (6 bases). The CDR3 is 14 residues long. The V end was cut by 3 bases, the J end by 1 base, with 10 bases between. Per the germline V gene, CDR1 is SGDLS and CDR2 is YYNGEE. For the CDR3, the DNA is TGTGCCAGCAGCGACGGGACACAGAACACTGAAGCTTTCTTT. It encodes CASSDGTQNTEAFF. Looking up the rest from reference TRBV9 and TRBJ1-1 gives the full variable domain: DSGVTQTPKHLITATGQRVTLRCSPRSGDLSVYWYQQSLDQGLQFLIQYYNGEERAKGNILERFSAQQFPDLHSELNLSSLELGDSALYFCASSDGTQNTEAFFGQGTRLTVV.

The genes are TRBV18 and TRBJ2-3; no clear D gene. This CDR3 comprises 14 residues. CDR1 and CDR2 (germline): KGHSH, LQKENI. Deletions cut 1 base from V and 2 bases from J, with 7 bases between. The CDR3 DNA reads TGTGCCAGCTCACCACAGCGCTCCACAGATACGCAGTATTTT. Its protein is CASSPQRSTDTQYF.

The chain uses TRBV6-5 and TRBJ2-7; 8 bases fit TRBD1. The germline V gene encodes CDR1 MNHEY and CDR2 SVGAGI. The CDR3 runs to 14 residues. V was clipped by 5 bases and J by 6 bases; unmatched bases: 9. The CDR3 spells CASSTRDRGGEQYF. CDR3 DNA: TGTGCCAGCAGTACCCGAGACAGGGGCGGCGAGCAGTACTTC.

This clone appeared a single time. The CDR3 loop is CASSAGDTFYGYTF. In DNA, the CDR3 is TGCGCCAGCAGCGCCGGGGACACCTTCTATGGCTACACCTTC. V usage is TRBV5-1 and J usage is TRBJ1-2; D is perhaps TRBD1 (6 bases). Germline CDR1 and CDR2: SGHRS and YFSETQ. The CDR3 length is 14 residues. The V and J ends lost 4 bases and 4 bases respectively, with 14 bases between them.

This chain uses TRBV27 with TRBJ1-2; no definite D call. Germline lookup yields CDR1 MNHEY and CDR2 SMNVEV (reference sequence). The V end was cut by 5 bases, the J end by 7 bases, with 20 bases between. The CDR3 contains 15 residues. The CDR3 region is CASSPQLGRESGYTF. The CDR3 region has the DNA TGTGCCAGCAGTCCACAGTTGGGCAGAGAGAGTGGCTACACCTTC.

The chain has TRBV7-8 and TRBJ2-1; 10 bases match TRBD2. The CDR3 length is 16 residues. Trimming at V came to 1 base and at J to 8 bases, leaving 8 bases not matched to a gene. Germline V gene sequence: CDR1 SGHVS, CDR2 FQNEAQ. In nucleotides, the CDR3 is TGTGCCAGCAGCTTAGGCGTAGCGGGAGGTTTGCATGAGCAGTTCTTC. Amino acids: CASSLGVAGGLHEQFF.

This chain joins TRBV10-3 and TRBJ2-5; a weak D match, TRBD2 (5 bases). This CDR3 contains 11 residues. Germline V gene lookup returns CDR1 ENHRY and CDR2 SYGVKD. V was trimmed by 4 bases and J by 8 bases, leaving 8 bases between them. CDR3 DNA sequence: TGTGCCATCAGTGGGCCGGGAACCCAGTACTTC. It codes for CAISGPGTQYF.

On this clone itself: A read error may account for a junction end that differs from germline. This sequence joins TRBV6-4 and TRBJ2-1; the match to TRBD1 covers 11 bases. The germline gives CDR1 MRHNA, CDR2 SNTAGT. There are 17 residues in the CDR3. This CDR3 reads CAGSDSPGTGGLVEQFF. The DNA for the CDR3 is TGTGCCGGCAGTGACTCCCCCGGGACAGGGGGTTTGGTTGAGCAGTTCTTC.

The chain couples TRBV19 to TRBJ1-2, with 10 positions matching TRBD1. CDR3 size: 15 residues. V shed 5 bases and J 7 bases; nucleotides not matched to a gene: 10. Germline V CDR1 and CDR2: LNHDA, SQIVND (reference sequence). The CDR3, as DNA: TGTGCCAGTAGTCCTTCGGGACAGGGGATGGTTGGCTACACCTTC. Protein sequence: CASSPSGQGMVGYTF.

This clone appeared once. J is TRBJ2-1 and V is TRBV28, with TRBD1 as a possible D gene (5 bases). Trimming stripped 6 bases from V and 9 bases from J, with 21 bases between. Germline V gene lookup returns CDR1 MDHEN and CDR2 SYDVKM. The CDR3 consists of 15 residues. The CDR3 loop reads CASSPTGRVHGEQFF. The CDR3 nucleotides read TGTGCCAGCAGCCCCACTGGCAGGGTGCATGGTGAGCAGTTCTTC.

The chain carries TRBV7-9 and TRBJ2-5, with D perhaps TRBD1 (5 bases). CDR1 is SEHNR, CDR2 FQNEAQ, per germline (reference sequence). The CDR3 spans 14 residues. The V and J ends lost 1 base and 4 bases respectively, with 10 bases between them. The CDR3 DNA reads as TGTGCCAGCAGCTTAGGAGGCAGGGCAGAGACCCAGTACTTC. This codes for CASSLGGRAETQYF.

The rearrangement uses TRBV28 and TRBJ2-7; possibly TRBD2 for D (5 bases). The CDR3 has 19 amino acids. The V end lost 3 bases, the J end lost 6 bases, and 30 bases lay between the germline ends. The germline CDR1 and CDR2 sequences are MDHEN and SYDVKM. CDR3 sequence (DNA): TGTGCCAGCAGTTTGTTTTCGGTGACGAAGGCGGGTGGTTCGTTCGAGCAGTACTTC. The encoded protein is CASSLFSVTKAGGSFEQYF.

This clone was found a few times. CDR3 coding DNA: TGTGCCAGCAGCTCGACAGGGGTTAGTGAAAAACTGTTTTTT. This encodes CASSSTGVSEKLFF. The genes are TRBV5-4 and TRBJ1-4; TRBD1 agrees at 8 bases. The CDR3 extends over 14 amino acids. Germline V gene data show CDR1 as SGHNT and CDR2 as YYREEE (reference sequence). J lost 7 bases, V lost 3 bases, and 5 bases had no gene match. Based on the CDR3 plus reference TRBV5-4 and TRBJ1-4, the full variable domain is ETGVTQSPTHLIKTRGQQVTLRCSSQSGHNTVSWYQQALGQGPQFIFQYYREEENGRGNFPPRFSGLQFPNYSSELNVNALELDDSALYLCASSSTGVSEKLFFGSGTQLSVL.

Comments on this clone: The CDR3 does not end in the conserved phenylalanine or tryptophan, so this is likely a read error. Because the CDR3's place on the DNA is in doubt, the DNA is left out and the CDR3 is given as listed by TCRdb. V usage is TRBV5-6 and J usage is TRBJ2-3; TRBD2, the table's D call, was not compared with the DNA. CDR1 and CDR2 from the germline V gene are SGHDT and YYEEEE. The CDR3 region is 12 residues in length, termini included. The CDR3 here is CASSLEWVRTEL.

The CDR3 coding sequence is TGTGCCAGCAGTCAGGGTCATAGCAATCAGCCCCAGCATTTT. It translates to CASSQGHSNQPQHF. This rearrangement joins TRBV6-1 to TRBJ1-5; possibly TRBD1 for D (5 bases). The V gene's germline CDR1 is MNHNS and CDR2 SASEGT. This CDR3 is built from 14 residues. Trimming took 5 bases from V and 0 from J, leaving 8 bases between them.

The rearrangement uses TRBV4-1 and TRBJ2-1; D is undetermined. This CDR3 region has 14 residues. The germline V gene has CDR1 MGHRA and CDR2 YSYEKL. V lost 1 base to trimming and J lost 2 bases, with 6 bases between them. In DNA form, the CDR3 reads TGCGCCAGCAGCCAAGTCGAGACCTACAATGAGCAGTTCTTC. This encodes CASSQVETYNEQFF.

This clone showed up just once. The gene calls are TRBV25-1 and TRBJ1-2; 10 bases fit TRBD1. Germline V gene sequence: CDR1 MGHDK, CDR2 SYGVNS. Trimming removed 6 bases from V and 4 bases from J; junction bases left unmatched: 5. The CDR3 length is 14 residues. Here the CDR3 DNA reads TGTGCCAGCAGCCCGGGACAGGGGCCCTATGGCTACACCTTC. This encodes CASSPGQGPYGYTF.